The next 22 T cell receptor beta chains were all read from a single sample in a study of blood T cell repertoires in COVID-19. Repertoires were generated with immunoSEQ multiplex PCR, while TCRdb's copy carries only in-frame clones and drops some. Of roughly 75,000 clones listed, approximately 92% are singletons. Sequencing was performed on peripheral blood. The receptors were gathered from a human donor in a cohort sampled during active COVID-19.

The CDR3 spells CASSRGTGDGNTIYF. In DNA, the CDR3 is TGTGCCAGCAGCCGAGGGACAGGAGACGGAAACACCATATATTTT. The J gene is TRBJ1-3, the V gene TRBV7-9; 8 positions agree with TRBD1. The CDR3 has 15 residues. CDR1 and CDR2 from the germline V gene are SEHNR and FQNEAQ (reference sequence). Trimming at V came to 5 bases and at J to 4 bases, leaving 7 bases not matched to a gene.

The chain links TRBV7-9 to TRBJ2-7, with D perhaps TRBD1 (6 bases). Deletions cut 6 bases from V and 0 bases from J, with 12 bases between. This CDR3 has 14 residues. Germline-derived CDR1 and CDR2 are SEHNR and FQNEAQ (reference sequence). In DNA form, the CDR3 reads TGTGCCAGCAGTTTGGACAGCAGCTCCTACGAGCAGTACTTC. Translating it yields CASSLDSSSYEQYF.

CDR3 amino acids: CASSSGGYNEQFF. For the CDR3, the DNA is TGTGCCAGCAGTTCCGGGGGTTACAATGAGCAGTTCTTC. The chain combines TRBV28 with TRBJ2-1, with D tentatively TRBD2 (6 bases). V lost 4 bases, J lost 4 bases, and 8 bases lay in between. This CDR3 is built from 13 residues. In germline, CDR1 is MDHEN, CDR2 SYDVKM.

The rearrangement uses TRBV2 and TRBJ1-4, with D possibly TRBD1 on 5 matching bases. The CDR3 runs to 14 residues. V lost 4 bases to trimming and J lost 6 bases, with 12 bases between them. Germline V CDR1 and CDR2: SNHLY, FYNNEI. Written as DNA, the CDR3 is TGTGCCAGCAGTGGGCGGGACGAATATGAAAAACTGTTTTTT. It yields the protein CASSGRDEYEKLFF.

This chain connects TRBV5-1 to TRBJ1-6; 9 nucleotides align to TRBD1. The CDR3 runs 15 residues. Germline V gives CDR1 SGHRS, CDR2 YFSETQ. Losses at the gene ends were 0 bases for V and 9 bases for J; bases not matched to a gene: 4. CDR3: CASSLDGTGSSPLHF. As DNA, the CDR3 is TGCGCCAGCAGCTTGGATGGGACAGGGTCTTCACCCCTCCACTTT.

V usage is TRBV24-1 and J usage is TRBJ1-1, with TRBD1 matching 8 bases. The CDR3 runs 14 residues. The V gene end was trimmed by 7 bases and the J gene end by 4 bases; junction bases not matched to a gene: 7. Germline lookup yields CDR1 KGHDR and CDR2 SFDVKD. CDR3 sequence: CATRGSGGSTEAFF. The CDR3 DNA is TGTGCCACCAGGGGTTCAGGGGGCAGCACTGAAGCTTTCTTT.

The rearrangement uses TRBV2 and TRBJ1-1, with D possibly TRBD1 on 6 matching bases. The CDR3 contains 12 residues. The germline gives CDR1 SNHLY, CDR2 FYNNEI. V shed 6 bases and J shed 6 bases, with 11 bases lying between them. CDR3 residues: CASRAGVPEAFF. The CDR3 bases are TGTGCCAGCAGAGCAGGGGTGCCTGAAGCTTTCTTT.

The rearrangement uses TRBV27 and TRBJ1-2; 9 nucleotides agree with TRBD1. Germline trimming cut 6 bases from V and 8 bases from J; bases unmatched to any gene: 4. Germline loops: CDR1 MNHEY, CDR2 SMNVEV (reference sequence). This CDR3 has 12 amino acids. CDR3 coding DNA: TGTGCCAGCAGCCGGACAGGGGACGGCTACACCTTC. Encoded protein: CASSRTGDGYTF.

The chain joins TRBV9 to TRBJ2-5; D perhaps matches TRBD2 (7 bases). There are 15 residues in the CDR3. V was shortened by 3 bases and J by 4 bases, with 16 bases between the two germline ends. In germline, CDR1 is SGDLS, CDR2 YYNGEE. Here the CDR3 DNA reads TGTGCCAGCAGCGGGTGGGGGGGCAATCGAGAGACCCAGTACTTC. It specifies CASSGWGGNRETQYF.

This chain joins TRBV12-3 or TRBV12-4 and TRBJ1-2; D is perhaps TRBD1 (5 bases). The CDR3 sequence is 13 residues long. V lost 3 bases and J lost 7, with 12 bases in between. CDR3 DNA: TGTGCCAGCAGTTTGTCAGGGTCCGGTGGCTACACCTTC. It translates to CASSLSGSGGYTF.

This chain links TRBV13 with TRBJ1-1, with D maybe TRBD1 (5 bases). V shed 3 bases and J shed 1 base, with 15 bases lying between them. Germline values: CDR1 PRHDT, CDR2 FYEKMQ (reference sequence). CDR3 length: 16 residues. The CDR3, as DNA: TGTGCCAGCAGCTTGGGAAGGGGCGCCAGGAACACTGAAGCTTTCTTT. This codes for CASSLGRGARNTEAFF.

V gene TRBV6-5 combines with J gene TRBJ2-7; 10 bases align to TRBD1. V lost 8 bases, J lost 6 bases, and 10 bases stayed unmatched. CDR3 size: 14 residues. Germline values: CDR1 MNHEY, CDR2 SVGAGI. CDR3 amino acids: CASGGGTGVREQYF. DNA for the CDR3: TGTGCCAGCGGGGGAGGGACAGGGGTGCGCGAGCAGTACTTC.

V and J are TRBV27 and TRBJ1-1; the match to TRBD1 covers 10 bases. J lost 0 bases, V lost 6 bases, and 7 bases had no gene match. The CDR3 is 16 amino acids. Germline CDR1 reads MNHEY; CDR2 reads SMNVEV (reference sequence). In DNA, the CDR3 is TGTGCCAGCAGGGGGACAGGGGTCTTCATGAACACTGAAGCTTTCTTT. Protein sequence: CASRGTGVFMNTEAFF.

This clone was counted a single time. CDR3 bases: TGTGCCAGCAGTGACGGTCAGCCCCAGCATTTT. It encodes CASSDGQPQHF. The V gene is TRBV2, the J gene TRBJ1-5; D gene uncertain. Trimming pared 3 bases from V and 6 bases from J, leaving 3 bases between. This CDR3 is built from 11 residues. Germline V gene data show CDR1 as SNHLY and CDR2 as FYNNEI. Complete variable domain (other parts from reference TRBV2 and TRBJ1-5): EPEVTQTPSHQVTQMGQEVILRCVPISNHLYFYWYRQILGQKVEFLVSFYNNEISEKSEIFDDQFSVERPDGSNFTLKIRSTKLEDSAMYFCASSDGQPQHFGDGTRLSIL.

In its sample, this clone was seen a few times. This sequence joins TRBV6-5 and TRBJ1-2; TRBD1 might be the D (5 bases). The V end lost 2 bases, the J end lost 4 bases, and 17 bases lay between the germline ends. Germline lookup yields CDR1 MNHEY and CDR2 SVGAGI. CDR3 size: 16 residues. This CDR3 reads CASSYGPGIGVYGYTF. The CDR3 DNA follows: TGTGCCAGCAGTTACGGCCCAGGGATAGGGGTCTATGGCTACACCTTC.

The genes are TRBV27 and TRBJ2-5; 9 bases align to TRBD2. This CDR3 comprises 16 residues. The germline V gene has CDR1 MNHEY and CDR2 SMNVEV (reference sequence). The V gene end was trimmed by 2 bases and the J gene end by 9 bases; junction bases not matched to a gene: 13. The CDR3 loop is CASSLEAGGPPTAQYF. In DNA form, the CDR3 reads TGTGCCAGCAGTTTAGAGGCGGGGGGGCCCCCTACGGCCCAGTACTTC.

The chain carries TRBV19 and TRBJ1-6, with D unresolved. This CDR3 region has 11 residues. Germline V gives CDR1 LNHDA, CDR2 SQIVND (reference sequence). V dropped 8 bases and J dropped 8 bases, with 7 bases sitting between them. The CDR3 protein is CASSRDSPLHF. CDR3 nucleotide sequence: TGTGCCAGTTCACGGGATTCACCCCTCCACTTT.

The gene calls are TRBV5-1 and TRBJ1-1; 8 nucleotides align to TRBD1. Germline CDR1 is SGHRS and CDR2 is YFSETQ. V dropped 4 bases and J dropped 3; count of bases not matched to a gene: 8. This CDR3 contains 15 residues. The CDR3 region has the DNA TGCGCCAGCAGCCCCCGGACAGGGTGGGACACTGAAGCTTTCTTT. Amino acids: CASSPRTGWDTEAFF.

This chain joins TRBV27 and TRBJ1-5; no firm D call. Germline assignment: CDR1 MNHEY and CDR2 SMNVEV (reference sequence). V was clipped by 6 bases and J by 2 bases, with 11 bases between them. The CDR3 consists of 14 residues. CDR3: CASRSVRGNQPQHF. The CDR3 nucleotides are TGTGCCAGCAGATCGGTCCGGGGCAATCAGCCCCAGCATTTT.

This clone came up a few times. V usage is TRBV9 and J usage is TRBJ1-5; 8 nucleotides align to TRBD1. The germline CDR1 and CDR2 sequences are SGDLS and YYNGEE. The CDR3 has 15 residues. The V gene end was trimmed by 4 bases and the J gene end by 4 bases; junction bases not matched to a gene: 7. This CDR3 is CASSTSGQVNQPQHF. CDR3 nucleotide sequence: TGTGCCAGCAGCACATCGGGACAGGTTAATCAGCCCCAGCATTTT.

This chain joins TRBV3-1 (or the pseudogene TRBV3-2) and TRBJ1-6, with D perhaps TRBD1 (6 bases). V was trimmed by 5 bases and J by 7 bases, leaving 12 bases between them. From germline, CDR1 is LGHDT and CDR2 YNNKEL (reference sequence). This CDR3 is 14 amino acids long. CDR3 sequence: CASSYGQTNSPLHF. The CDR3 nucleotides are TGTGCCAGCAGCTACGGACAGACGAATTCACCCCTCCACTTT.

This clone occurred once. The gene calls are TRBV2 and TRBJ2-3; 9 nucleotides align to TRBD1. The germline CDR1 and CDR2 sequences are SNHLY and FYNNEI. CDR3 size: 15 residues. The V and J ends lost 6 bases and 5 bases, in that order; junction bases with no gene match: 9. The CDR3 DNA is TGTGCCAGCAGGCGGGGACAGGGCTATGGAGATACGCAGTATTTT. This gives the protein CASRRGQGYGDTQYF.